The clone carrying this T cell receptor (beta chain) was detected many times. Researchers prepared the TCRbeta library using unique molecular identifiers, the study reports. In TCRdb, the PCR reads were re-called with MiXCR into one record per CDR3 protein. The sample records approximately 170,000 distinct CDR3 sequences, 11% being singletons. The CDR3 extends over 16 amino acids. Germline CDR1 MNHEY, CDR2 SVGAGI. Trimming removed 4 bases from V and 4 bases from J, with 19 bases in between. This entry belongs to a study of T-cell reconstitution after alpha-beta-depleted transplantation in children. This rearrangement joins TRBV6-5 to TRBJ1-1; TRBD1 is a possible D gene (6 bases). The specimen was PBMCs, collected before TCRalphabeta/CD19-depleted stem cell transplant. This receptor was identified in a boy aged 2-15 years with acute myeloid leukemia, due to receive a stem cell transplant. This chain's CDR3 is CASSSDILQGLTEAFF. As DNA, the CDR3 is TGTGCCAGCAGTTCGGATATTCTTCAGGGGCTCACTGAAGCTTTCTTT.